Following are 18 T cell receptor beta chains from one sample sequenced in a study of CD8 T cells in ankylosing spondylitis. TCRdb recomputed calls from the 5' RACE reads with MiXCR, one row per CDR3 protein. The profile shows 25,000 or so distinct CDR3 sequences, 7.9% of them singletons. The sequenced material came from blood. Receptors were obtained from a male donor with ankylosing spondylitis or in good health (not recorded which).

This clonotype was detected once. The J gene is TRBJ2-1, the V gene TRBV20-1; D gene unclear. The V end lost 0 bases, the J end lost 8 bases, and 23 bases lay between the germline ends. Germline assignment: CDR1 DFQATT and CDR2 SNEGSKA (reference sequence). There are 17 residues in the CDR3. Here the CDR3 reads CSARDLVRGTVPDEQFF. Written as DNA, the CDR3 is TGCAGTGCTAGAGATCTGGTCAGAGGTACAGTTCCCGATGAGCAGTTCTTC.

This clonotype was counted at least ten times. The gene calls are TRBV29-1 and TRBJ1-1; D is unresolved. There are 11 residues in the CDR3. Trimming left V 7 bases short and J 8 bases short, with 14 bases between. Germline V gene lookup returns CDR1 SQVTM and CDR2 ANQGSEA. The DNA of the CDR3 is TGCAGCGCAAGGGAAGGGAGAGAAGCTTTCTTT. This sequence encodes CSAREGREAFF.

This clonotype was recorded a few times. The chain joins TRBV20-1 to TRBJ2-3; 7 bases map to TRBD2. Germline V gives CDR1 DFQATT, CDR2 SNEGSKA (reference sequence). The CDR3 runs 15 residues. The V segment lost 6 bases and the J segment 5 bases; nucleotides outside the gene matches: 14. The CDR3 region is CSAVPFAGEGDTQYF. CDR3 DNA: TGCAGTGCAGTCCCTTTCGCGGGAGAGGGAGATACGCAGTATTTT.

This clonotype has ten or more counts. The chain employs TRBV28 and TRBJ2-7; TRBD2 matches 8 bases. Unmatched junction bases numbered 8, after V lost 8 bases and J lost 2 bases. From germline, CDR1 is MDHEN and CDR2 SYDVKM. The CDR3 spans 14 residues. DNA of the CDR3: TGTGCCAGCTGGGACGGGAGGGTCCCCTACGAGCAGTACGTC. Residues: CASWDGRVPYEQYV.

CDR3 loop: CASSNSGTGGPGELFF. The CDR3 DNA sequence: TGTGCCAGCAGTAACTCCGGGACAGGGGGCCCCGGGGAGCTGTTTTTT. The rearrangement joins TRBV12-3 or TRBV12-4 to TRBJ2-2; 12 bases match TRBD1. This CDR3 comprises 16 residues. V dropped 5 bases and J dropped 6; count of bases not matched to a gene: 7.

This clonotype was seen a few times. This chain links TRBV5-1 with TRBJ2-1, with TRBD2 matching over 14 bases. This CDR3 has 15 residues. The junction had 3 bases not matched to a gene; V was cut back by 4 bases and J by 6 bases. Germline V lookup: CDR1 SGHRS, CDR2 YFSETQ. The CDR3 DNA sequence: TGCGCCAGCAGCCCGACTAGCGGGGGGGCCAATGAGCAGTTCTTC. Residues: CASSPTSGGANEQFF.

CDR3 DNA sequence: TGTGCCAGCAGTTCCGGGACAGTGTACGAGCAGTACTTC. It codes for CASSSGTVYEQYF. The chain uses TRBV27 and TRBJ2-7; TRBD1 agrees at 7 bases. There are 13 residues in the CDR3. Germline V gives CDR1 MNHEY, CDR2 SMNVEV (reference sequence). The V gene end was trimmed by 4 bases and the J gene end by 4 bases; junction bases not matched to a gene: 4.

This clonotype is classed as medium-sized. This CDR3 is CASSQRDRADGANVLTF. The CDR3, as DNA: TGTGCCAGCAGCCAACGGGACAGGGCGGATGGGGCCAACGTCCTGACTTTC. The J gene is TRBJ2-6, the V gene TRBV3-1, with 9 bases that match TRBD1. The CDR3 has 17 amino acids. Per germline, CDR1 LGHDT and CDR2 YNNKEL (reference sequence). The V and J ends lost 2 bases and 3 bases, in that order; junction bases with no gene match: 5.

This chain joins TRBV7-9 and TRBJ2-2; D is perhaps TRBD1 or TRBD2 (6 bases each). Trimming cost V 2 bases and J 7 bases, with 17 bases left between them. Per germline, CDR1 SEHNR and CDR2 FQNEAQ (reference sequence). The CDR3 totals 16 residues. The CDR3: CASSLPRGRESGELFF. The CDR3 DNA follows: TGTGCCAGCAGCTTACCCCGGGGGCGCGAAAGCGGGGAGCTGTTTTTT.

This clonotype was recorded many times. V and J are TRBV25-1 and TRBJ2-1; D is unclear. Trimming took off 2 bases at V and 5 bases at J, with 10 bases between the two ends. Germline values: CDR1 MGHDK, CDR2 SYGVNS. The CDR3 loop spans 14 amino acids. CDR3 region: CASSEEVANNEQFF. CDR3 coding DNA: TGTGCCAGCAGTGAAGAGGTAGCCAACAATGAGCAGTTCTTC.

In its sample, this clonotype was seen a few times. The rearrangement joins TRBV5-1 to TRBJ2-6; D perhaps matches TRBD1 (5 bases). The CDR3 spans 13 residues. V was trimmed by 7 bases and J by 1 base, leaving 6 bases between them. Germline V gene data show CDR1 as SGHRS and CDR2 as YFSETQ. The CDR3 reads CASQGSGANVLTF. The CDR3 nucleotides read TGCGCCAGCCAGGGATCTGGGGCCAACGTCCTGACTTTC.

This clonotype came up many times. The chain employs TRBV6-8 and TRBJ1-5; D gene unclear. Germline values: CDR1 MNHGY, CDR2 SAAAGT. CDR3 length: 16 amino acids. V lost 7 bases and J 1 base, leaving 17 bases between the germline ends. The CDR3 DNA is TGTGCCAGCAATGAGTGGGAGCGACTAAGCAATCAGCCCCAGCATTTT. Its protein is CASNEWERLSNQPQHF.

The chain couples TRBV24-1 to TRBJ2-5, with D perhaps TRBD2 (6 bases). This CDR3 is built from 15 residues. CDR1 KGHDR and CDR2 SFDVKD come from the germline V gene. Trimming stripped 0 bases from V and 2 bases from J, with 9 bases between. CDR3 DNA: TGTGCCACCAGTGATTTGCGGGCGGGGCAAGAGACCCAGTACTTC. Its protein product is CATSDLRAGQETQYF.

The J gene is TRBJ2-5, the V gene TRBV4-3; D is uncertain. Germline lookup yields CDR1 LGHNA and CDR2 YSLEER. CDR3 size: 14 residues. Trimming stripped 1 base from V and 5 bases from J, with 11 bases between. CDR3 amino acids: CASSQGVSSETQYF. The CDR3 region has the DNA TGCGCCAGCAGCCAAGGGGTAAGCTCGGAGACCCAGTACTTC.

The chain couples TRBV7-3 to TRBJ2-2; no firm D call. Germline CDR1 reads SGHTA; CDR2 reads FQGTGA. Trimming removed 5 bases at V and 0 bases at J, with 10 bases between. This CDR3 has 15 amino acids. CDR3 DNA sequence: TGTGCCAGCAGCCCTGCAGGCACGAACACCGGGGAGCTGTTTTTT. This codes for CASSPAGTNTGELFF.

This clonotype has a count of ten or more. This chain joins TRBV7-9 and TRBJ2-5, with a weak D call TRBD2 (5 bases). Germline V gives CDR1 SEHNR, CDR2 FQNEAQ (reference sequence). Between the trimmed V and J ends, which lost 4 bases and 5 bases, there was a span of 8 bases. The CDR3 is 12 residues long. The CDR3 sequence: CASSSGVETQYF. CDR3 sequence (DNA): TGTGCCAGCAGCTCCGGGGTGGAGACCCAGTACTTC.

V gene TRBV5-6 combines with J gene TRBJ2-7, with 8 bases matching TRBD1. Germline V gives CDR1 SGHDT, CDR2 YYEEEE. The CDR3 consists of 13 residues. V shed 4 bases, J shed 9 bases, and the junction held 9 bases outside the gene matches. CDR3 nucleotide sequence: TGTGCCAGCAGCCTAGCAGGGGGCGGGGTGCAGTACTTC. It translates to CASSLAGGGVQYF.

In its sample, this clonotype was seen a few times. This may be a read error: a much more frequent sequence differs by one nucleotide. The chain links TRBV7-2 to TRBJ2-2, with D hard to call. V shed 1 base and J shed 7 bases, with 10 bases lying between them. The CDR3 contains 14 residues. Germline CDR1 and CDR2: SGHTA and FQGNSA. CDR3 amino acids: CASSLDPSGGELFF. For the CDR3, the DNA is TGTGCCAGCAGCTTAGATCCAAGTGGCGGGGAGCTGTTTTTT.